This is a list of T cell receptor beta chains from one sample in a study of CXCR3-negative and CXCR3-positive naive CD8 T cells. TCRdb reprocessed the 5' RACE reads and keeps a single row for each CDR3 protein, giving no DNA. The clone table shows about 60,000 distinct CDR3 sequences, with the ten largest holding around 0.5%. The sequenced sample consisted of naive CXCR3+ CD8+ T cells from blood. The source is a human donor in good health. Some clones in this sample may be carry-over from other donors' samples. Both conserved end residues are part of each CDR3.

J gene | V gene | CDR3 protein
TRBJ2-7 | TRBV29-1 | CSARQGNYEQYF
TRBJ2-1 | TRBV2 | CASSPTSGLSYNEQFF
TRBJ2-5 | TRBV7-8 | CASSPGIWETQYF
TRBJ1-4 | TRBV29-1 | CSALATGHEKLFF
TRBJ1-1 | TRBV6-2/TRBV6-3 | CASSWGEGTEAFF
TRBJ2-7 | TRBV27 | CASRVAGSYEQYF
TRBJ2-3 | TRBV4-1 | CASSQDLFGQDSTDTQYF
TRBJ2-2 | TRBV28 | CASSPIQVNTGELFF
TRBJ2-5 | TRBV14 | CASSHPEGFRYF
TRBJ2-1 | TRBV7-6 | CASSLAGGPNNEQFF
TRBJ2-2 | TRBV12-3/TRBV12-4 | CASETGTANTGELFF
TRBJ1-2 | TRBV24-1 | CATSDGYGYTF
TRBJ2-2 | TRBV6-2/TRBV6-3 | CAGSDGTARCFF
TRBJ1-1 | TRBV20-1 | CSASQSQNTEAFF
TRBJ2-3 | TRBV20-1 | CSASTGASTDTQYF